The T cell receptor (beta chain) described here comes from a study of T cell responses to AZD1222 COVID-19 vaccine. Whole-study findings and limits: Close to half of all spike-specific TCRs reportedly target regions of the variants that are unmutated. Baseline serology detected seropositivity in only six AZD1222 recipients.

Germline assignment: CDR1 SGHTA and CDR2 FQGNSA. Deletions cut 1 base from V and 5 bases from J, with 11 bases between. The CDR3 sequence is 14 residues long. As to this clone: Its target is not known.

Some clones are missing from TCRdb's copy, which holds only in-frame ones; the method was immunoSEQ multiplex PCR. The profile shows some 180,000 clones, 90% to 95% of them singletons. Sequencing used peripheral blood, obtained 28 days after the second AZD1222 dose. This clonotype was obtained from an adult who received the AZD1222 COVID-19 vaccine. The V gene is TRBV7-2, the J gene TRBJ2-5, with TRBD2 as a possible D gene (5 bases). CDR3 sequence: CASSLGRGAETQYF. The CDR3 bases are TGTGCCAGCAGCTTAGGTCGGGGAGCGGAGACCCAGTACTTC.